These T cell receptor beta chains were read from a single sample in a study of human T cells and chemical hapten exposure. TCRdb reprocessed the RACE reads via MiXCR and lists one record per CDR3 protein. The table includes under 150,000 distinct CDR3 sequences, about 12% detected once. The material was whole blood, obtained in connection with sensitization to the hapten diphenylcyclopropenone (DPC). These receptors were collected from a woman between 50 and 59 years old with alopecia areata. Some clones in this sample may be carry-over from other donors' samples. Each CDR3 is given with its conserved first and last residue. The D gene is left open where the match is weak. Clone size is given for some rows only: seen once, a few or many times, or a class if the clone is expanded.

D: NA; J: TRBJ2-5; V: TRBV4-2; size: many; CDR3: CASSQEVGETQYF; DNA: TGTGCCAGCAGCCAAGAAGTGGGGGAGACCCAGTACTTC
D: TRBD2; J: TRBJ2-5; V: TRBV2; size: few; CDR3: CASSDRSGREETQYF; DNA: TGTGCCAGCAGTGATAGGTCAGGGAGGGAAGAGACCCAGTACTTC
D: NA; J: TRBJ2-7; V: TRBV15; size: many; CDR3: CATSRDRRGTVNEQYF; DNA: TGTGCCACCAGCAGAGATCGACGAGGGACCGTGAACGAGCAGTACTTC
D: NA; J: TRBJ2-3; V: TRBV29-1; size: few; CDR3: CSVDARDTDTQYF; DNA: TGCAGCGTTGATGCCAGGGACACAGATACGCAGTATTTT
D: NA; J: TRBJ2-1; V: TRBV2; size: many; CDR3: CAVSSEGYNEQFF; DNA: TGTGCCGTATCTAGCGAAGGGTACAATGAGCAGTTCTTC
D: NA; J: TRBJ2-1; V: TRBV6-6; size: many; CDR3: CASSYAHHGGNEQFF; DNA: TGTGCCAGCAGTTACGCACATCACGGGGGTAATGAGCAGTTCTTC
D: TRBD2; J: TRBJ2-1; V: TRBV6-1; size: few; CDR3: CASSEIASGATGDEQFF; DNA: TGTGCCAGCAGTGAGATAGCTAGCGGAGCCACCGGGGATGAGCAGTTCTTC
D: NA; J: TRBJ2-5; V: TRBV6-2/TRBV6-3; size: many; CDR3: CASSPRALDQETQYF; DNA: TGTGCCAGCAGCCCCCGGGCCCTGGACCAAGAGACCCAGTACTTC
D: NA; J: TRBJ1-5; V: TRBV21-1; size: NA; CDR3: CASSKEMLCRLPRSNQPQHF; DNA: TGTGCCAGCAGCAAAGAGATGCTATGCCGTCTCCCGAGGAGCAATCAGCCCCAGCATTTT
D: TRBD2; J: TRBJ2-2; V: TRBV7-6; size: many; CDR3: CASSMWASGDTGELFF; DNA: TGTGCCAGCAGTATGTGGGCTAGCGGGGACACCGGGGAGCTGTTTTTT
D: NA; J: TRBJ1-2; V: TRBV20-1; size: few; CDR3: CSARAGDGLGYTF; DNA: TGCAGTGCTAGAGCCGGGGACGGTTTAGGCTACACCTTC
D: TRBD1; J: TRBJ1-2; V: TRBV5-1; size: NA; CDR3: CASRPGQNNYGYTF; DNA: TGCGCCAGCCGCCCGGGACAGAATAACTATGGCTACACCTTC
D: NA; J: TRBJ2-3; V: TRBV6-5; size: NA; CDR3: CASSYGTAVVLDTQYF; DNA: TGTGCCAGCAGTTACGGGACGGCTGTGGTGCTGGATACGCAGTATTTT